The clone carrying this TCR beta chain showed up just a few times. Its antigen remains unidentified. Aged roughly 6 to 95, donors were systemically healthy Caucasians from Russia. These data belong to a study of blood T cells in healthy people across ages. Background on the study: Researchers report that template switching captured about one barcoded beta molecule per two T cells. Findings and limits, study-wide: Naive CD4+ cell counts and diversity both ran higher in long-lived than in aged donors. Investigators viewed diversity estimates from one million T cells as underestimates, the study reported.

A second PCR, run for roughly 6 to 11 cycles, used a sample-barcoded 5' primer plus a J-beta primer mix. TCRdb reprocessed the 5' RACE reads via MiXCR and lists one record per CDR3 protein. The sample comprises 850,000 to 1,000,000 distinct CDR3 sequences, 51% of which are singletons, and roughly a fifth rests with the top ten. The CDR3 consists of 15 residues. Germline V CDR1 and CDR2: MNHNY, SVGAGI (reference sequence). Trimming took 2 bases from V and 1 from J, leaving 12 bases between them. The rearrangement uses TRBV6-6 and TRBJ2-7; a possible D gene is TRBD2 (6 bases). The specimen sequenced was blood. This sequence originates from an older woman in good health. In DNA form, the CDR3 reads TGTGCCAGCAGTTACGTGCCGGGACTTTCCTACGAGCAGTACTTC. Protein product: CASSYVPGLSYEQYF.